Listed here is a single TCR beta chain. Its cognate antigen has yet to be identified. No per-base quality is available; no much larger clone lies one base away. This sample stems from a study of identical twins (dated by TCRdb to between 2015 and 2016). In terms of the full investigation: To test whether fetal clonotypes persist, the study used deep sequencing on TCR alpha and beta repertoires from monozygotic twins, unrelated adults of various ages, and cord blood. To rule out contamination, the twin experiments were replicated at different times with different library preparation protocols. Results and caveats for the whole study, not just this receptor: Invariant T cells such as MAIT and iNKT could partly confound zero-insertion analyses, although diverse VJ usage argued against such confounding for most clonotypes. A weaker excess of twin sharing was found in beta out-of-frame sequences because the signal-to-noise ratio was lowered by fewer shared sequences. Fewer insertions were carried by abundant cord blood beta clonotypes, a similar but weaker trend appeared in young adult naive repertoires, and no such trend appeared in memory repertoires. Because the same donors could not be followed over many years, the conclusions relied on cross-sectional statistical analysis. Compared with coincidental sharing between unrelated individuals, out-of-frame TCR alpha sequences shared between twins showed an excess of sequences with low generation probability. In monozygotic twins, out-of-frame TCR alpha sharing was systematically underestimated by recombination models, although the models agreed with sharing between unrelated individuals.

Trimming at the junction amounts to 0 bases on V and 3 bases on J, and the germline ends lie 11 bases apart. The germline V gene sets CDR1 to MRHNA and CDR2 to SNTAGT. Taken from cysteine to phenylalanine, the CDR3 has 15 residues. The sequence is cut down to CDR3 DNA, 45 bases in frame from base 1. The protocol used for the library was 5' RACE. TCRdb shows the sequencer as Illumina HiSeq 2000. A universal primer binding site was added through template switching, and the final cDNA carried a unique molecular identifier so that TCR cDNA molecules could be counted accurately. Specific primers in the conserved constant-segment region were used to synthesize first-strand cDNA for the TCR alpha and beta chains. To control for contamination, every cDNA library was double barcoded, receiving both a SMART-Mk sample barcode and Illumina barcodes. TruSeq adapter sequences and Illumina sample barcodes were added in two successive PCR steps. TCR alpha and beta cDNA libraries were sequenced on the Illumina HiSeq platform with custom primers. Per the source publication's procedure: Raw reads were processed with MiGEC to extract unique molecular identifiers, and MiXCR was used to determine CDR3 positions. For each individual, recombination models were inferred using an EM algorithm with the repgenHMM and IGoR tools. The analysis of shared clonotypes was done with the tcR package in R, with sharing normalized by the product of cloneset sizes. To study raw recombination without the effects of thymic and clonal selection, out-of-frame nonproductive sequences were analyzed. TCRdb trimmed the raw reads at Q25, called clones with MiXCR and kept productive beta chains. For every CDR3 protein sequence, its rows merge into one entry that carries the most common genes and DNA. V and J calls and clone size were set by TCRdb, not the authors. This sample holds around 490,000 distinct CDR3 sequences; roughly an eighth were observed only once. The ten largest clones represent approximately 0.98% of the sample.

Only healthy Caucasian donors were included. Three pairs of female monozygotic twins, all aged about 18 to 29 years, made up the twin cohort. Positive isolation kits from Invitrogen were used to isolate the CD4+ and CD8+ T cell populations. A further study also used this sample, focusing on yellow fever vaccine responses in identical twins. The second study also describes: According to the authors, the vaccine-induced T cell response in identical twins seemed to be partly convergent and partly specific to each individual. Focusing on identical twins, the study followed the T cell clones that responded to the vaccine, and did so with precision.

The chain uses TRBV6-4 and TRBJ1-2; confidence is insufficient to name the D gene. This TCR was recovered from a woman between 18 and 29 years old in good health. What was sequenced was CD4+ T cells sorted from blood. This receptor carries the CDR3 CASSDSVGGHYGYTF. The nucleotide sequence reads TGTGCCAGCAGTGACTCCGTGGGAGGGCACTATGGCTACACCTTC.